These 24 T cell receptor beta chains were sequenced from one sample in a study of T cell responses to AZD1222 COVID-19 vaccine. The method was immunoSEQ multiplex PCR; TCRdb's version includes in-frame clones alone and lacks a portion of them. The profile covers 120,000 or so clones, with roughly 90% appearing a single time and around 8% taken by the ten largest. This specimen was peripheral blood, taken 28 days after the second AZD1222 dose. The receptors shown here come from an adult who received the AZD1222 COVID-19 vaccine.

The chain uses TRBV15 and TRBJ2-7, with D possibly matching TRBD2 (6 bases). Trimming left V 3 bases short and J 1 base short, with 13 bases between. This CDR3 region has 15 residues. Germline loops: CDR1 LNHNV, CDR2 YYDKDF (reference sequence). The CDR3 nucleotides read TGTGCCACCAGCAGCCCTGCCGGAGGGTCCTACGAGCAGTACTTC. Its protein is CATSSPAGGSYEQYF.

The chain joins TRBV6-5 to TRBJ1-5, with 7 nucleotides matching TRBD1. Germline values: CDR1 MNHEY, CDR2 SVGAGI. The CDR3 runs 14 residues. With 6 bases clipped from V and 3 bases from J, the junction kept 5 bases outside the gene matches. Here the CDR3 reads CASSRDRANQPQHF. The CDR3 DNA sequence: TGTGCCAGCAGCCGTGACAGGGCCAATCAGCCCCAGCATTTT.

This rearrangement joins TRBV6-5 to TRBJ2-3; 9 positions match TRBD2. Germline CDR1 reads MNHEY; CDR2 reads SVGAGI. V lost 6 bases, J lost 3 bases, and 4 bases stayed unmatched. This CDR3 region has 14 residues. CDR3 loop: CASRASGKTDTQYF. The DNA of the CDR3 is TGTGCCAGCAGGGCTAGCGGGAAGACAGATACGCAGTATTTT.

The chain recombines TRBV11-2 with TRBJ1-1, with D perhaps matching TRBD1 (6 bases). Germline CDR1 reads SGHAT; CDR2 reads FQNNGV. Trimming removed 5 bases from V and 0 bases from J, with 13 bases in between. CDR3 size: 15 residues. CDR3 in DNA: TGTGCCAGCAGCCGTCCAACAGGGTTGAACACTGAAGCTTTCTTT. Encoded protein: CASSRPTGLNTEAFF.

The chain carries TRBV7-2 and TRBJ2-2; 9 bases line up with TRBD2. This CDR3 has 17 residues. J was trimmed by 4 bases and V by 1 base; bases with no gene match: 7. Germline CDR1 and CDR2: SGHTA and FQGNSA. The CDR3 coding sequence is TGTGCCAGCAGCTTAGTTTCTAGCGGGATAATCACCGGGGAGCTGTTTTTT. Translated, it gives CASSLVSSGIITGELFF.

The chain has TRBV11-2 and TRBJ2-7, with D possibly TRBD1 on 7 matching bases. Trimming shortened V by 4 bases and J by 5 bases, and 18 bases separated the two germline ends. The germline V gene has CDR1 SGHAT and CDR2 FQNNGV. The CDR3 is 15 amino acids. CDR3 sequence (DNA): TGTGCCAGCAGCTCAGGAGGGACAGTCGTCCACGAGCAGTACTTC. It encodes CASSSGGTVVHEQYF.

The chain employs TRBV28 and TRBJ2-7; D is unresolved. From germline, CDR1 is MDHEN and CDR2 SYDVKM. This CDR3 contains 10 residues. Between the trimmed V and J ends, which lost 5 bases and 4 bases, there was a span of 3 bases. This CDR3 reads CASSGYEQYF. The CDR3 DNA sequence: TGTGCCAGCAGTGGATACGAGCAGTACTTC.

The rearrangement uses TRBV4-2 and TRBJ2-2; TRBD2 matches 15 bases. The germline CDR1 and CDR2 sequences are LGHNA and YNFKEQ. The CDR3 has 18 amino acids. Trimming removed 3 bases from V and 5 bases from J; junction bases left unmatched: 7. This chain's CDR3 is CASSQEGLAGGVTGELFF. In DNA form, the CDR3 reads TGTGCCAGCAGCCAGGAGGGACTAGCGGGGGGCGTAACCGGGGAGCTGTTTTTT.

In this sample, this clone turned up once. The chain links TRBV19 to TRBJ2-7; 12 bases fit TRBD1. The CDR3 loop spans 16 amino acids. Germline lookup yields CDR1 LNHDA and CDR2 SQIVND (reference sequence). The V and J ends lost 4 bases and 6 bases, in that order; junction bases with no gene match: 10. CDR3 DNA: TGTGCCAGTAGTACCCCTCCCGGGACAGGGGGCTTCGAGCAGTACTTC. This codes for CASSTPPGTGGFEQYF.

The V gene is TRBV7-9, the J gene TRBJ2-7; 9 positions match TRBD2. The CDR3 runs to 17 residues. Germline values: CDR1 SEHNR, CDR2 FQNEAQ (reference sequence). V gave up 6 bases and J gave up 2 bases; unmatched junction bases: 14. CDR3 loop: CASRDVASGVEAYEQYF. The CDR3 DNA reads as TGTGCCAGCAGAGACGTGGCTAGCGGGGTCGAAGCCTACGAGCAGTACTTC.

This rearrangement joins TRBV24-1 to TRBJ1-1; TRBD1 might be the D (5 bases). V was pared by 8 bases and J by 0 bases, with 9 bases between. Germline V lookup: CDR1 KGHDR, CDR2 SFDVKD. CDR3 size: 13 residues. This CDR3 reads CATMDTMNTEAFF. CDR3 bases: TGTGCCACCATGGACACGATGAACACTGAAGCTTTCTTT.

V usage is TRBV5-1 and J usage is TRBJ2-2; the match to TRBD1 covers 11 bases. CDR3 size: 16 residues. V was pared by 0 bases and J by 5 bases, with 3 bases of the junction left unmatched. The germline V gene encodes CDR1 SGHRS and CDR2 YFSETQ. The CDR3 here is CASSLADRGRTGELFF. CDR3 bases: TGCGCCAGCAGCTTGGCGGACAGGGGGCGTACCGGGGAGCTGTTTTTT.

This clone is a singleton in its sample. The chain combines TRBV5-1 with TRBJ2-2, with D possibly matching TRBD2 (7 bases). This CDR3 contains 16 residues. V was clipped by 4 bases and J by 2 bases, with 15 bases between them. CDR1 is SGHRS and CDR2 is YFSETQ in the germline V gene. CDR3 DNA sequence: TGCGCCAGCAGCCCGGCCGCGGGGGCAAACACCGGGGAGCTGTTTTTT. Translating gives CASSPAAGANTGELFF.

The chain uses TRBV14 and TRBJ2-7; 9 bases map to TRBD1. With 3 bases clipped from V and 6 bases from J, the junction kept 21 bases outside the gene matches. The germline gives CDR1 SGHDN, CDR2 FVKESK. The CDR3 is made up of 19 amino acids. The CDR3 region has the DNA TGTGCCAGCAGCCAGAGACAGGGACAGGGTTCTCCTTCACTCGGCGAGCAGTACTTC. This encodes CASSQRQGQGSPSLGEQYF.

CDR3: CASRQGAYTEAFF. CDR3 DNA sequence: TGTGCCAGCAGACAGGGGGCGTACACTGAAGCTTTCTTT. The genes are TRBV7-6 and TRBJ1-1, with TRBD1 identical over 9 bases. This CDR3 is built from 13 residues. The junction had 2 bases not matched to a gene; V was cut back by 6 bases and J by 3 bases. CDR1 SGHVS and CDR2 FNYEAQ come from the germline V gene.

The chain has TRBV28 and TRBJ1-5; 9 nucleotides match TRBD1. Germline V gene data show CDR1 as MDHEN and CDR2 as SYDVKM. The junction had 8 bases not matched to a gene; V was cut back by 7 bases and J by 7 bases. This CDR3 spans 14 amino acids. Here the CDR3 reads CASTRDRAGQPQHF. CDR3 bases: TGTGCCAGCACCCGGGACAGGGCGGGACAGCCCCAGCATTTT. The entire variable domain, with the rest obtained from reference TRBV28 and TRBJ1-5, is as follows: DVKVTQSSRYLVKRTGEKVFLECVQDMDHENMFWYRQDPGLGLRLIYFSYDVKMKEKGDIPEGYSVSREKKERFSLILESASTNQTSMYLCASTRDRAGQPQHFGDGTRLSIL.

The chain employs TRBV9 and TRBJ2-1; maybe TRBD2 (5 bases). V was trimmed by 3 bases and J by 5 bases, leaving 18 bases between them. Germline-derived CDR1 and CDR2 are SGDLS and YYNGEE. This CDR3 has 16 residues. The CDR3 reads CASSAVQRRHDNEQFF. In nucleotides, the CDR3 is TGTGCCAGCAGCGCGGTTCAGCGGAGACATGACAATGAGCAGTTCTTC.

CDR3 in amino acids: CASSLGRSDSNQPQHF. CDR3 sequence (DNA): TGTGCCAGCAGCTTAGGGCGCTCCGATAGCAATCAGCCCCAGCATTTT. This chain joins TRBV7-2 and TRBJ1-5; the D is unclear. The CDR3 contains 16 residues. Germline V lookup: CDR1 SGHTA, CDR2 FQGNSA. V gave up 1 base and J gave up 0 bases, with 10 bases separating them.

The chain uses TRBV28 and TRBJ2-3; a possible D gene is TRBD2 (7 bases). CDR3 size: 20 residues. The germline CDR1 and CDR2 sequences are MDHEN and SYDVKM. Trimming shortened V by 4 bases and J by 0 bases, and 26 bases separated the two germline ends. CDR3 bases: TGTGCCAGCAGTTGGCCCGATTATCTAGCGGACAGTGCTAGCACAGATACGCAGTATTTT. Protein sequence: CASSWPDYLADSASTDTQYF.

The CDR3 nucleotides are TGTGCCAGCAGTTATGGCAGCCGGGGAGATACGCAGTATTTT. Residues: CASSYGSRGDTQYF. The chain combines TRBV6-5 with TRBJ2-3; TRBD2 is a possible D gene (5 bases). The CDR3 is made up of 14 amino acids. Trimming took off 3 bases at V and 5 bases at J, with 12 bases between the two ends. Germline V gene sequence: CDR1 MNHEY, CDR2 SVGAGI.

V usage is TRBV6-1 and J usage is TRBJ1-2; D ambiguous. This CDR3 has 13 residues. From germline, CDR1 is MNHNS and CDR2 SASEGT. V lost 1 base and J 4 bases, leaving 7 bases between the germline ends. Written as DNA, the CDR3 is TGTGCCAGCAGTGAAGTCTTGACCTATGGCTACACCTTC. This encodes CASSEVLTYGYTF.

This chain connects TRBV28 to TRBJ1-5, with D maybe TRBD1 (5 bases). The CDR3 is 15 residues long. V was pared by 7 bases and J by 4 bases, with 17 bases between. Germline V gene sequence: CDR1 MDHEN, CDR2 SYDVKM. The CDR3 DNA sequence: TGTGCCAGCACCCTAAGGGGCACGTATAATCAGCCCCAGCATTTT. Residues: CASTLRGTYNQPQHF.

The chain couples TRBV18 to TRBJ2-6; no clear D gene. Deletions cut 0 bases from V and 0 bases from J, with 9 bases between. The CDR3 loop spans 17 amino acids. Germline lookup yields CDR1 KGHSH and CDR2 LQKENI. The CDR3 protein is CASSPPKGTSGANVLTF. The CDR3 DNA is TGTGCCAGCTCACCACCGAAGGGCACCTCTGGGGCCAACGTCCTGACTTTC.

V and J are TRBV19 and TRBJ1-1; 9 nucleotides agree with TRBD1. V lost 5 bases to trimming and J lost 6 bases; unmatched junction nucleotides: 7. CDR1 and CDR2 (germline): LNHDA, SQIVND (reference sequence). The CDR3 runs 14 residues. The CDR3: CASSATGGFSEAFF. The CDR3 DNA sequence: TGTGCCAGTAGTGCGACAGGGGGGTTCTCTGAAGCTTTCTTT.